This TCR beta chain was sequenced for a study of blood T cell repertoires in COVID-19. The table came from immunoSEQ multiplex PCR; TCRdb's copy has only in-frame clones and leaves some out. The table shows roughly 200,000 clones, with more than 70% occurring only once. The germline CDR1 and CDR2 sequences are SGHRS and YFSETQ. V gave up 3 bases and J gave up 7 bases, with 13 bases separating them. CDR3 length: 13 amino acids. The receptor was isolated from a person between 65 and 79 years old with COVID-19, enrolled during active disease. This chain joins TRBV5-1 and TRBJ1-2; D gene uncertain. Material for sequencing was peripheral blood. The CDR3 nucleotides are TGCGCCAGCAGCTCAGGCGGGGATTTTGGCTACACCTTC. It is translated as CASSSGGDFGYTF. Looking up the rest from reference TRBV5-1 and TRBJ1-2 gives the full variable domain: KAGVTQTPRYLIKTRGQQVTLSCSPISGHRSVSWYQQTPGQGLQFLFEYFSETQRNKGNFPGRFSGRQFSNSRSEMNVSTLELGDSALYLCASSSGGDFGYTFGSGTRLTVV.